Each of the 29 T cell receptor beta chains below was sequenced from the same sample in a study of regulatory T cells in long-lasting Graves disease. The time point denotes: persistent/refractory GD, antithyroid drugs over 5 years with positive TRAb. With RNA extracted from PBMCs as input, the TCR library was made. To make TCR beta libraries, researchers used iRepertoire HTBI primers and Arm-PCR of CDR3 regions. TCRdb used MiXCR to reprocess the multiplex PCR reads, holding one entry per CDR3 protein. There are 300,000 or so distinct CDR3 sequences in the sample; 15% to 20% occur only once, and just under 30% lies in the top ten. The source material was peripheral blood mononuclear cells (PBMCs), sampled when the disease was refractory, from a patient treated with antithyroid drugs. The receptors here all came from a female donor with Graves disease.

CDR3 nucleotides: TGCAGCGTTGGGGTTAGCGGGCTGTACAATGAGCAGTTCTTC. Its protein is CSVGVSGLYNEQFF. The chain links TRBV29-1 to TRBJ2-1; TRBD2 matches at 7 bases. V lost 4 bases, J lost 4 bases, and 7 bases stayed unmatched. The CDR3 runs to 14 residues. Germline V gene lookup returns CDR1 SQVTM and CDR2 ANQGSEA.

This clonotype has at least ten counts. The rearrangement uses TRBV3-1 and TRBJ1-5; 9 bases are shared with TRBD1. Germline V gives CDR1 LGHDT, CDR2 YNNKEL (reference sequence). This CDR3 contains 14 residues. With V trimmed by 6 bases and J by 5 bases, 5 bases remained unmatched. CDR3 sequence: CASSSRTGDQPQHF. Written as DNA, the CDR3 is TGTGCCAGCAGTTCAAGGACAGGGGATCAGCCCCAGCATTTT.

V gene TRBV7-9 combines with J gene TRBJ1-5; D gene unclear. The germline gives CDR1 SEHNR, CDR2 FQNEAQ (reference sequence). Trimming took off 4 bases at V and 5 bases at J, with 6 bases between the two ends. The length of the CDR3 is 12 residues. The CDR3 region is CASSYGYQPQHF. CDR3 coding DNA: TGTGCCAGCAGCTACGGCTATCAGCCCCAGCATTTT.

The chain has TRBV9 and TRBJ2-7; D may be TRBD1 (6 bases). The CDR3 consists of 14 residues. Between the trimmed V and J ends, which lost 4 bases and 1 base, there was a span of 12 bases. Germline-derived CDR1 and CDR2 are SGDLS and YYNGEE. The CDR3 sequence is CASSPQGQSYEQYF. DNA of the CDR3: TGTGCCAGCAGCCCTCAAGGACAGTCCTACGAGCAGTACTTC.

The genes are TRBV4-3 and TRBJ2-7; TRBD1 agrees at 8 bases. The CDR3 is 14 residues long. V shed 1 base and J 5 bases; nucleotides not matched to a gene: 4. Looked up from germline, CDR1 is LGHNA and CDR2 is YSLEER. Here the CDR3 DNA reads TGCGCCAGCAGCCAAGTTGGACAGGGCCACGAGCAGTACTTC. This sequence encodes CASSQVGQGHEQYF.

This clonotype was detected ten times or more. This rearrangement joins TRBV11-3 to TRBJ1-2, with D uncertain. The germline V gene has CDR1 SGHNT and CDR2 YENEEA. The CDR3 loop spans 13 amino acids. V lost 4 bases and J lost 0, with 6 bases in between. CDR3 amino acids: CASSSSPNYGYTF. CDR3 nucleotide sequence: TGTGCCAGCAGCTCGTCCCCTAACTATGGCTACACCTTC.

In this sample, this clonotype turned up many times. The gene calls are TRBV25-1 and TRBJ2-1; possible D gene TRBD2, 6 bases. The CDR3 is made up of 17 amino acids. Germline V gene data show CDR1 as MGHDK and CDR2 as SYGVNS. V gave up 4 bases and J gave up 5 bases, with 21 bases separating them. This chain's CDR3 is CASSASGGGYDHNEQFF. The CDR3 region has the DNA TGTGCCAGCAGTGCCTCCGGGGGAGGATATGACCACAATGAGCAGTTCTTC.

Many counts were recorded for this clonotype. This rearrangement joins TRBV28 to TRBJ1-2; possible D gene TRBD1, 6 bases. Germline CDR1 is MDHEN and CDR2 is SYDVKM. The CDR3 is 14 residues long. Deletions cut 8 bases from V and 4 bases from J, with 17 bases between. CDR3 protein: CASGSQGRGYGYTF. The CDR3 DNA reads TGTGCCAGCGGCTCGCAGGGGAGGGGCTATGGCTACACCTTC.

This clonotype was found many times. The chain uses TRBV7-6 and TRBJ1-4; no clear D gene. Germline V gene sequence: CDR1 SGHVS, CDR2 FNYEAQ. This CDR3 is 14 amino acids long. V dropped 5 bases and J dropped 1 base, with 8 bases sitting between them. Here the CDR3 DNA reads TGTGCCAGCAGCCGTTTAGGAACTAATGAAAAACTGTTTTTT. This sequence encodes CASSRLGTNEKLFF.

CDR3 sequence (DNA): TGTGCCTGGAGTGTCGGGCCCTTGACAGGCAGCACCTTC. This encodes CAWSVGPLTGSTF. The chain links TRBV30 to TRBJ1-2; TRBD1 might be the D (6 bases). The CDR3 extends over 13 amino acids. Trimming pared 0 bases from V and 13 bases from J, leaving 18 bases between. Germline V gene sequence: CDR1 GTSNPN, CDR2 SVGIG (reference sequence).

There are many counts of this clonotype. V gene TRBV30 combines with J gene TRBJ1-1; D is unresolved. The V and J ends lost 4 bases and 5 bases respectively, with 20 bases between them. CDR3 length: 15 residues. The germline gives CDR1 GTSNPN, CDR2 SVGIG (reference sequence). The CDR3 protein is CAWKDGRPWWTEAFF. Written as DNA, the CDR3 is TGTGCCTGGAAAGACGGCAGGCCTTGGTGGACTGAAGCTTTCTTT. Combining the CDR3 with reference TRBV30 and TRBJ1-1 gives the whole variable domain SQTIHQWPATLVQPVGSPLSLECTVEGTSNPNLYWYRQAAGRGLQLLFYSVGIGQISSEVPQNLSASRPQDRQFILSSKKLLLSDSGFYLCAWKDGRPWWTEAFFGQGTRLTVV.

This sequence joins TRBV5-1 and TRBJ2-7; 9 bases line up with TRBD1. CDR3 size: 16 residues. From germline, CDR1 is SGHRS and CDR2 YFSETQ. V gave up 4 bases and J gave up 6 bases; unmatched junction bases: 14. CDR3 sequence (DNA): TGCGCCAGCAGCGAGTACTACAGGGGGCGTTCTCTCGAGCAGTACTTC. Translating it yields CASSEYYRGRSLEQYF.

Many counts were recorded for this clonotype. The chain couples TRBV12-3 or TRBV12-4 to TRBJ2-7, with D possibly TRBD1 on 6 matching bases. The CDR3 is made up of 15 amino acids. Between the trimmed V and J ends, which lost 8 bases and 5 bases, there was a span of 22 bases. The CDR3 sequence: CASSPSLQGLDEQYF. The CDR3 DNA follows: TGTGCCAGCTCGCCAAGTCTCCAGGGGCTGGACGAGCAGTACTTC.

This clonotype was detected ten times or more. This sequence joins TRBV20-1 and TRBJ2-7; no definite D call. Germline V gene data show CDR1 as DFQATT and CDR2 as SNEGSKA (reference sequence). This CDR3 contains 10 residues. V lost 3 bases to trimming and J lost 7 bases, with 7 bases between them. The CDR3 sequence: CSAREFEQYF. CDR3 bases: TGCAGTGCTAGGGAATTTGAGCAGTACTTC.

V is TRBV6-5 and J is TRBJ2-3; D is uncertain. V lost 2 bases to trimming and J lost 7 bases, with 10 bases between them. Germline assignment: CDR1 MNHEY and CDR2 SVGAGI. The CDR3 is 13 residues long. The CDR3, as DNA: TGTGCCAGCAGTTACCTAGAGTCGAATACGCAGTATTTT. Translated: CASSYLESNTQYF.

The gene calls are TRBV6-1 and TRBJ2-7; 7 bases match TRBD2. The CDR3 has 13 amino acids. V was clipped by 8 bases and J by 2 bases; unmatched bases: 6. The germline V gene has CDR1 MNHNS and CDR2 SASEGT. CDR3 in amino acids: CASRGDPPYEQYF. The DNA of the CDR3 is TGTGCCAGCCGGGGGGATCCCCCCTACGAGCAGTACTTC.

The chain uses TRBV12-3 or TRBV12-4 and TRBJ2-7, with 7 bases identical to TRBD2. V shed 6 bases and J 5 bases; nucleotides not matched to a gene: 7. The CDR3 covers 13 residues. CDR3 coding DNA: TGTGCCAGCAGCCGGACTAGGTCCGACGAGCAGTACTTC. Residues: CASSRTRSDEQYF.

This chain joins TRBV6-1 and TRBJ1-1; perhaps TRBD1 as D (5 bases). Trimming removed 10 bases from V and 1 base from J, with 10 bases in between. The CDR3 has 12 amino acids. Germline V gives CDR1 MNHNS, CDR2 SASEGT. The CDR3 loop reads CATQGPNTEAFF. The CDR3 bases are TGTGCCACCCAGGGCCCGAACACTGAAGCTTTCTTT.

This clonotype was seen only a few times. This rearrangement joins TRBV6-1 to TRBJ1-5; D is unresolved. Per the germline V gene, CDR1 is MNHNS and CDR2 is SASEGT. The CDR3 consists of 13 residues. Deletions cut 6 bases from V and 5 bases from J, with 11 bases between. This chain's CDR3 is CASRIRRDQPQHF. As DNA, the CDR3 is TGTGCCAGCAGAATCAGGAGGGATCAGCCCCAGCATTTT.

This clonotype was seen ten or more times. The rearrangement joins TRBV11-2 to TRBJ2-5, with D unresolved. The CDR3 has 15 amino acids. The ends were cut back, 1 base at V and 4 bases at J, with 13 bases in the middle. CDR1 SGHAT and CDR2 FQNNGV come from the germline V gene. The CDR3 here is CASSLVGLVGETQYF. For the CDR3, the DNA is TGTGCCAGCAGCTTAGTAGGGCTAGTTGGAGAGACCCAGTACTTC.

The chain employs TRBV29-1 and TRBJ1-1, with 7 bases lining up with TRBD1. The CDR3 is made up of 13 amino acids. The germline CDR1 and CDR2 sequences are SQVTM and ANQGSEA. V was clipped by 7 bases and J by 1 base; unmatched bases: 6. The CDR3 DNA follows: TGCAGCGCCCAAGGACAGGAGAACACTGAAGCTTTCTTT. Residues: CSAQGQENTEAFF.

This clonotype was seen just once. With a far larger clone one base away, a read error is the likely cause. The rearrangement joins TRBV28 to TRBJ1-2, with D possibly matching TRBD1 (5 bases). The germline V and J ends were trimmed by 3 bases and 6 bases, with 11 bases remaining between them. This CDR3 is 13 amino acids long. Per the germline V gene, CDR1 is MDHEN and CDR2 is SYDVKM. Here the CDR3 reads CASSFPGTNGYTF. The CDR3 DNA is TGTGCCAGCAGTTTTCCCGGGACTAATGGCTACACCTTC.

This clonotype appeared a few times. The J gene is TRBJ2-7, the V gene TRBV3-1, with 7 bases matching TRBD2. V was clipped by 2 bases and J by 2 bases; unmatched bases: 6. The length of the CDR3 is 15 residues. The V gene's germline CDR1 is LGHDT and CDR2 YNNKEL (reference sequence). Written as DNA, the CDR3 is TGTGCCAGCAGCCAAACGTGGGGGGGGGCCTACGAGCAGTACTTC. Amino acid sequence: CASSQTWGGAYEQYF.

The rearrangement links TRBV12-3 or TRBV12-4 to TRBJ2-2; 8 bases match TRBD2. This CDR3 contains 17 residues. J lost 3 bases, V lost 5 bases, and 11 bases had no gene match. DNA of the CDR3: TGTGCCAGCAGTCTTAAACTGGGGCGGGAGGACACCGGGGAGCTGTTTTTT. Amino acid sequence: CASSLKLGREDTGELFF.

The V gene is TRBV6-5, the J gene TRBJ1-5; D may be TRBD1 (5 bases). The germline V and J ends were trimmed by 8 bases and 3 bases, with 20 bases remaining between them. The CDR3 covers 16 residues. Germline values: CDR1 MNHEY, CDR2 SVGAGI. This chain's CDR3 is CASGSLAGGINQPQHF. The CDR3 DNA sequence: TGTGCCAGCGGTTCCTTGGCGGGGGGGATCAATCAGCCCCAGCATTTT.

Notes on this clonotype: Since a much larger clone is just one base distant, this may be a read error. The V call is TRBV7-9, the J call TRBJ2-5; unclear D gene. This CDR3 region has 15 residues. Looked up from germline, CDR1 is SEHNR and CDR2 is FQNEAQ (reference sequence). The ends were cut back, 1 base at V and 3 bases at J, with 12 bases in the middle. DNA of the CDR3: TGTGCCAGCAGCTTAGTCCCTACCACCAAAGAGACCCAGTACTTC. This translates into CASSLVPTTKETQYF.

The chain carries TRBV20-1 and TRBJ1-5; D gene unclear. Germline CDR1 DFQATT, CDR2 SNEGSKA (reference sequence). Trimming took off 6 bases at V and 0 bases at J, with 15 bases between the two ends. CDR3 length: 15 residues. The CDR3 loop reads CSAQPPRDSNQPQHF. The CDR3 DNA is TGCAGTGCACAGCCCCCAAGGGATAGCAATCAGCCCCAGCATTTT.

This clonotype was counted at least ten times. V and J are TRBV6-2 or TRBV6-3 and TRBJ1-1, with D possibly being TRBD1 (5 bases). CDR1 MNHEY and CDR2 SVGEGT come from the germline V gene. The CDR3 totals 16 residues. Between the trimmed V and J ends, which lost 2 bases and 5 bases, there was a span of 18 bases. The DNA of the CDR3 is TGTGCCAGCAGTTACGGGGCGTGGGGCTCTGGGACTGAAGCTTTCTTT. This encodes CASSYGAWGSGTEAFF.

This clonotype came up many times. The CDR3 reads CASSLGDYGYTF. In DNA form, the CDR3 reads TGTGCCAGCAGTTTGGGGGACTATGGCTACACCTTC. The chain recombines TRBV28 with TRBJ1-2, with D perhaps matching TRBD1 (5 bases). Germline CDR1 MDHEN, CDR2 SYDVKM. The CDR3 is made up of 12 amino acids. Trimming stripped 3 bases from V and 3 bases from J, with 5 bases between.